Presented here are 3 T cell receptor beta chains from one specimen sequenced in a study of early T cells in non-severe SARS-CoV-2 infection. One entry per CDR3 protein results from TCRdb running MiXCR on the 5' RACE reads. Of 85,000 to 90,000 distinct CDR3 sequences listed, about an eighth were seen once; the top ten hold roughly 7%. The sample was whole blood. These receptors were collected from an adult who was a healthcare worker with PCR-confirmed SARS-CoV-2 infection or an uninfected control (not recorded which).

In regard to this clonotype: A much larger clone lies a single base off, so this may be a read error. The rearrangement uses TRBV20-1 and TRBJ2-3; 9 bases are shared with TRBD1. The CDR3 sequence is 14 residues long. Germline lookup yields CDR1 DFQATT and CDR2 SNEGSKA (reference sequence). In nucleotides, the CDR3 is TGCAGCGCTACCGGGACAGGGCCTCGAGATACGCAGTATTTT. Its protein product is CSATGTGPRDTQYF.

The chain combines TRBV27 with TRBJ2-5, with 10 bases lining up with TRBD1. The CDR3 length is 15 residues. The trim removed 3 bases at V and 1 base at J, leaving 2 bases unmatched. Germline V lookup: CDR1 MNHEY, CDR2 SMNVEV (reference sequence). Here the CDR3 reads CASSLGQGPQETQYF. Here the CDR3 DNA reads TGTGCCAGCAGTTTGGGACAGGGGCCCCAAGAGACCCAGTACTTC.

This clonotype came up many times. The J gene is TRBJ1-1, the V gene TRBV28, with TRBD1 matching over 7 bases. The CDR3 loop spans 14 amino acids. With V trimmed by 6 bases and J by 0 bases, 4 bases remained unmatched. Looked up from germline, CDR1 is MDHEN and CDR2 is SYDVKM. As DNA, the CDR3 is TGTGCCAGCAGGCCTGGGACAGTGAACACTGAAGCTTTCTTT. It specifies CASRPGTVNTEAFF.